This TCR beta chain is from a study of T-cell memory formation after mild COVID-19. Study-wide results and limits: The authors did not confirm SARS-CoV-2 specificity of second-wave clones peaking day 37. In pre-infection memory, a portion of responding clones appeared, which suggested that cross-reactive memory joined. Contracting clones from day 15 to 85 showed balanced CD4/CD8; later expanders favored CD4+.

Note on this clonotype: As yet, its antigen is unknown.

CDR3 length: 13 amino acids. Germline-derived CDR1 and CDR2 are MNHNS and SASEGT. The J segment lost 7 bases and the V segment lost 5 bases, leaving 5 bases of the junction unmatched. MiXCR was run by TCRdb on the 5' RACE reads, yielding one entry per CDR3 protein. This table holds 200,000 to 250,000 distinct CDR3 sequences, about 16% found once. The chain links TRBV6-1 to TRBJ1-5, with 7 positions matching TRBD1. The clonotype originates from an adult woman who had mild COVID-19 (a few samples of this study predate the infection). Cell type and time point are not known. Sequencing input: PBMCs or a T cell subset sorted from them (not recorded which). The CDR3 spells CASSTTGDQPQHF. CDR3 coding DNA: TGTGCCAGCAGTACTACAGGGGACCAGCCCCAGCATTTT.